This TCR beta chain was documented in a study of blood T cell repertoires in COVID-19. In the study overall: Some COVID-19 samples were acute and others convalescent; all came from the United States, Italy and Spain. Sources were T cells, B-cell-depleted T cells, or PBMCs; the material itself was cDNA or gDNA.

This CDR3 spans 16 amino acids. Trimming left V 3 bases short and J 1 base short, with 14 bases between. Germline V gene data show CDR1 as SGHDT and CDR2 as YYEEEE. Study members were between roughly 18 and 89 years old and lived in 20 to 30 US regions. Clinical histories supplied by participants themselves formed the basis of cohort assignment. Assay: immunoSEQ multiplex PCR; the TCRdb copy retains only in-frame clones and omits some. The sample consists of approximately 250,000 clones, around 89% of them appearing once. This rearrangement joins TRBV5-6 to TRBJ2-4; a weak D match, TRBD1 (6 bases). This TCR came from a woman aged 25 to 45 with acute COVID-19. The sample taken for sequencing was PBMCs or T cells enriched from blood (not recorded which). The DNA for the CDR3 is TGTGCCAGCAGCTCCCTAGGGGGTTTGGCCAAAAACATTCAGTACTTC. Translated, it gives CASSSLGGLAKNIQYF.